These T cell receptor beta chains were read from a single sample in a study of graft-versus-host responses after intestinal transplantation. Only in-frame clones appear in the TCRdb table, and some are missing; sequencing was by immunoSEQ multiplex PCR. The table records 60,000 to 80,000 clones, about 90% of them present only once. For these TCRs, the target antigens are not known. Sequencing was performed on unstimulated CD8+ T cells sorted from spleen or lymph node cells, taken before intestinal transplant. These TCRs come from a human donor who received an intestinal transplant. The CDR3 runs from the conserved cysteine through the conserved F or W. A D gene is named only where the DNA matches it firmly. Clone size is not always given. Where it is, it says once, few, many or a class for expanded clones.

J,size,V,D,CDR3,DNA
TRBJ2-7,-,TRBV7-9,TRBD2,CASEGAGPPDEQYF,TGTGCCAGCGAGGGAGCGGGGCCCCCCGACGAGCAGTACTTC
TRBJ1-1,-,TRBV6-5,-,CASSEGAGGTEAFF,TGTGCCAGCAGTGAAGGGGCGGGGGGCACTGAAGCTTTCTTT
TRBJ1-1,-,TRBV2,-,CASKTLTEAFF,TGTGCCAGCAAGACATTGACTGAAGCTTTCTTT
TRBJ2-3,-,TRBV4-1,TRBD2,CASSPRTSGNTDTQYF,TGCGCCAGCAGCCCCCGGACTAGCGGGAACACAGATACGCAGTATTTT
TRBJ2-5,-,TRBV2,TRBD1,CASSTGTAQETQYF,TGTGCCAGCAGCACAGGGACAGCGCAGGAGACCCAGTACTTC
TRBJ2-7,-,TRBV13,TRBD1,CASSPTLPGQAYEQYF,TGTGCCAGCAGCCCCACCCTACCGGGACAGGCCTACGAGCAGTACTTC
TRBJ2-7,-,TRBV27,-,CASSSNLQGAYEQYF,TGTGCCAGCAGTTCTAACCTACAGGGAGCCTACGAGCAGTACTTC
TRBJ2-3,once,TRBV13,TRBD2,CASSPRGGGGARSDTQYF,TGTGCCAGCAGCCCCCGCGGTGGCGGGGGGGCCAGGTCAGATACGCAGTATTTT
TRBJ2-1,-,TRBV5-6,TRBD1,CASSFGQGYNEQFF,TGTGCCAGCAGCTTCGGACAGGGGTACAATGAGCAGTTCTTC
TRBJ2-3,-,TRBV7-8,-,CASSPRQTDTDTQYF,TGTGCCAGCAGCCCGAGACAGACAGACACAGATACGCAGTATTTT
TRBJ1-1,-,TRBV27,-,CASSLQGLNTEAFF,TGTGCCAGCAGCCTACAGGGTCTCAACACTGAAGCTTTCTTT
TRBJ1-2,-,TRBV13,-,CASSSTREFYGYTF,TGTGCCAGCAGTTCAACCCGGGAGTTCTATGGCTACACCTTC
TRBJ1-4,-,TRBV13,-,CASSSTTGTPTSEKLFF,TGTGCCAGCAGCTCCACGACCGGGACACCGACGAGCGAAAAACTGTTTTTT
TRBJ2-1,-,TRBV7-9,-,CASSPPTGSSYNEQFF,TGTGCCAGCAGCCCACCTACAGGGAGCTCCTACAATGAGCAGTTCTTC
TRBJ2-7,-,TRBV13,TRBD2,CASSAGLAGAPSSYEQYF,TGTGCCAGCAGCGCGGGACTAGCGGGGGCACCGAGCTCCTACGAGCAGTACTTC
TRBJ2-1,-,TRBV7-6,TRBD2,CASSFSGGSYNEQFF,TGTGCCAGCAGCTTCAGCGGGGGCTCCTACAATGAGCAGTTCTTC
TRBJ2-7,-,TRBV9,-,CASSVEGTSYEQYF,TGTGCCAGCAGCGTAGAGGGGACTTCCTACGAGCAGTACTTC
TRBJ1-1,-,TRBV11-2,-,CASSPHHKNTEAFF,TGTGCCAGCAGCCCCCACCACAAGAACACTGAAGCTTTCTTT
TRBJ2-1,-,TRBV6-1,TRBD2,CASSSTSGRRNEQFF,TGTGCCAGCTCCAGCACTAGCGGGCGAAGGAATGAGCAGTTCTTC
TRBJ1-5,-,TRBV19,-,CASSIHTEEYQPQHF,TGTGCCAGTAGTATTCATACAGAAGAATATCAGCCCCAGCATTTT
TRBJ2-5,-,TRBV9,-,CASSGQNQETQYF,TGTGCCAGCAGCGGACAGAACCAAGAGACCCAGTACTTC
TRBJ2-7,-,TRBV7-6,-,CASSLAAAYEQYF,TGTGCCAGCAGCTTAGCGGCTGCCTACGAGCAGTACTTC